Listed below are T cell receptor beta chains from one sample, sequenced in a study of lymphopenia after photon versus proton radiotherapy. Repertoires were generated with immunoSEQ multiplex PCR, while TCRdb's copy carries only in-frame clones and drops some. The repertoire consists of about 29,000 clones, with roughly 87% occurring once and the leading ten covering approximately 50%. The source was peripheral blood, collected from a patient treated with proton-based radiotherapy. The receptors shown here come from a woman aged 60-70 years with cholangiocarcinoma. Some clones in this sample may be carry-over from other donors' samples. Each CDR3 is given with its conserved first and last residue. The D gene is left open where the match is weak. Clone size appears in some rows only: once, few, many, or a class for an expanded clone.

J | size | D | V | CDR3 | DNA
TRBJ2-1 | . | . | TRBV6-6 | CASSYGGPQFF | TGTGCCAGCAGTTACGGGGGGCCGCAGTTCTTC
TRBJ2-5 | . | . | TRBV5-1 | CASSGTDQETQYF | TGCGCCAGCAGCGGAACGGACCAAGAGACCCAGTACTTC
TRBJ2-5 | once | . | TRBV6-6 | CASSCWDQETQYF | TGTGCCAGCAGTTGCTGGGACCAAGAGACCCAGTACTTC
TRBJ2-7 | . | . | TRBV21-1 | CASSPRRERAGYEQYF | TGTGCCAGCAGCCCTCGACGGGAAAGGGCAGGCTACGAGCAGTACTTC
TRBJ1-6 | . | . | TRBV2 | CASSGRGFISYNSPLHF | TGTGCCAGCAGTGGGAGGGGTTTTATCTCCTATAATTCACCCCTCCACTTT
TRBJ2-7 | . | . | TRBV27 | CASSLGSAGTNEQYF | TGTGCCAGCAGTTTAGGGTCGGCTGGGACCAACGAGCAGTACTTC
TRBJ2-1 | . | TRBD1 | TRBV7-8 | CASSTGTGTYNEQFF | TGTGCCAGCAGTACCGGGACAGGGACTTACAATGAGCAGTTCTTC
TRBJ2-5 | . | . | TRBV25-1 | CASSDLRETQYF | TGTGCCAGCAGTGATCTAAGGGAGACCCAGTACTTC
TRBJ2-2 | . | . | TRBV7-6 | CASSLGGHTGELFF | TGTGCCAGCAGCTTAGGAGGGCACACCGGGGAGCTGTTTTTT
TRBJ1-1 | . | . | TRBV10-3 | CAISPQVGATEAFF | TGTGCCATCAGTCCGCAGGTCGGCGCCACTGAAGCTTTCTTT
TRBJ2-4 | . | . | TRBV7-2 | CASRTQAIQYF | TGTGCCAGCAGGACCCAGGCAATTCAGTACTTC
TRBJ2-5 | . | TRBD2 | TRBV11-3 | CASSSSGGMTQYF | TGTGCCAGCTCATCTAGCGGGGGTATGACCCAGTACTTC
TRBJ1-2 | . | . | TRBV29-1 | CSVVQGAGAMDGYTF | TGCAGCGTTGTACAAGGAGCCGGGGCAATGGATGGCTACACCTTC
TRBJ2-1 | . | TRBD2 | TRBV5-1 | CASSSPLGGRYNEQFF | TGCGCCAGCAGCTCCCCGTTGGGGGGGAGATACAATGAGCAGTTCTTC
TRBJ1-5 | . | . | TRBV7-9 | CASSLAGGPNQPQHF | TGTGCCAGCAGCTTAGCAGGGGGTCCTAATCAGCCCCAGCATTTT
TRBJ1-1 | . | TRBD1 | TRBV30 | CAWSETGVTEAFF | TGTGCCTGGAGCGAAACAGGGGTGACTGAAGCTTTCTTT
TRBJ2-1 | once | . | TRBV30 | CAWSVLMSAEQFF | TGTGCCTGGAGTGTATTAATGAGTGCTGAGCAGTTCTTC
TRBJ1-1 | . | . | TRBV10-3 | CAISEQPGGNTEAFF | TGTGCCATCAGTGAGCAACCGGGGGGCAACACTGAAGCTTTCTTT
TRBJ1-1 | . | TRBD1 | TRBV5-1 | CASSWGTGGLNTEAFF | TGCGCCAGCAGCTGGGGGACAGGGGGCTTGAACACTGAAGCTTTCTTT
TRBJ1-2 | . | . | TRBV9 | CASSAKDIGQSIYTF | TGTGCCAGCAGCGCTAAAGACATTGGACAGAGTATCTACACCTTC
TRBJ2-5 | . | . | TRBV2 | CASSLNQETQYF | TGTGCCAGCAGTTTGAACCAAGAGACCCAGTACTTC
TRBJ1-2 | . | . | TRBV29-1 | CSVTTLGGYGYTF | TGCAGCGTTACGACCCTGGGAGGTTATGGCTACACCTTC
TRBJ2-5 | . | TRBD1 | TRBV23-1 | CASSRQGETQYF | TGCGCCAGCAGCCGACAGGGGGAGACCCAGTACTTC
TRBJ2-3 | . | TRBD2 | TRBV15 | CATSRDRLAFSTDTQYF | TGTGCCACCAGCAGAGATCGACTAGCGTTCAGCACAGATACGCAGTATTTT
TRBJ1-1 | . | . | TRBV19 | CASTGRGGAGSLNTEAFF | TGTGCCAGTACTGGCCGTGGAGGCGCAGGTAGTCTGAACACTGAAGCTTTCTTT
TRBJ1-1 | . | . | TRBV11-1 | CASSLVGTPNTEAFF | TGTGCCAGCAGCTTAGTTGGGACACCGAACACTGAAGCTTTCTTT
TRBJ1-5 | many | . | TRBV7-6 | CASSLGGGNQPQHF | TGTGCCAGCAGCTTAGGGGGAGGCAATCAGCCCCAGCATTTT
TRBJ2-2 | . | . | TRBV29-1 | CSVQNRDTGELFF | TGCAGCGTTCAGAACAGGGACACCGGGGAGCTGTTTTTT
TRBJ1-4 | . | . | TRBV5-1 | CASSFGGGATNEKLFF | TGCGCCAGCAGCTTTGGCGGGGGTGCAACTAATGAAAAACTGTTTTTT
TRBJ2-2 | . | . | TRBV19 | CASKEGGHTGELFF | TGTGCCAGTAAAGAGGGCGGACACACCGGGGAGCTGTTTTTT
TRBJ1-2 | . | TRBD1 | TRBV5-1 | CASSAGTDLTGYGYTF | TGCGCCAGCAGCGCCGGGACAGACTTAACGGGATATGGCTACACCTTC
TRBJ2-7 | . | . | TRBV7-3 | CASSSRGGVSYEQYF | TGTGCCAGCAGCTCCAGGGGCGGGGTCTCCTACGAGCAGTACTTC
TRBJ2-1 | . | . | TRBV27 | CASSLYFAKVVNEQFF | TGTGCCAGCAGCTTATACTTTGCAAAAGTAGTTAATGAGCAGTTCTTC
TRBJ2-1 | . | TRBD2 | TRBV10-2 | CASSDRASGRRDEQFF | TGCGCCAGCAGTGATCGGGCTAGCGGGAGGCGCGATGAGCAGTTCTTC